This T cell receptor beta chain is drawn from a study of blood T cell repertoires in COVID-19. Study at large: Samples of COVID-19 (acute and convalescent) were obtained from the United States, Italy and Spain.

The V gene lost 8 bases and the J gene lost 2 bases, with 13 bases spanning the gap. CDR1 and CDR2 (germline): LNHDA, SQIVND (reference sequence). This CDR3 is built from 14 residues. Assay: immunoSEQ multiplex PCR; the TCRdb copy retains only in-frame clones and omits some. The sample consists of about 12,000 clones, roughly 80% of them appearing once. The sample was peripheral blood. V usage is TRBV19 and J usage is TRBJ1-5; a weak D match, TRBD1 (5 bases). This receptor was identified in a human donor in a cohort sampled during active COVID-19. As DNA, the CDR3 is TGTGCCAGTGCCCCCGGGGGTGGCAATCAGCCCCAGCATTTT. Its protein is CASAPGGGNQPQHF.